This T cell receptor beta chain was retrieved from a study of cytomegalovirus exposure and HLA in healthy donors. Study summary: Caucasian-associated ancestry cluster membership applied to 75% to 85% of some 400 genotyped donors.

Findings and caveats of the study: In a later analysis, several top co-occurrence clusters appeared linked to parvovirus B19, influenza, CMV and Epstein-Barr virus. Among the CMV-associated chains, a few were confirmed in vitro as specific for CMV antigens. CMV serostatus was the only recorded immune exposure for donors.

With respect to this clone: The antigen is not known.

PCR used 60 Vbeta primers and 13 Jbeta primers. Sequencing was performed with immunoSEQ multiplex PCR; in TCRdb, only in-frame clones are kept and a portion is missing. Among approximately 130,000 clones listed, approximately 60% were seen once. The CDR3 runs to 15 residues. Germline values: CDR1 SGDLS, CDR2 YYNGEE. The V end was cut by 3 bases, the J end by 6 bases, with 15 bases between. This chain joins TRBV9 and TRBJ1-4; D is unresolved. Sequencing used PBMCs. The source is a woman in her 40s in good health and CMV-seronegative. The CDR3 coding sequence is TGTGCCAGCAGCGAGCGACGCGGTAACGATGAAAAACTGTTTTTT. Amino acid sequence: CASSERRGNDEKLFF.